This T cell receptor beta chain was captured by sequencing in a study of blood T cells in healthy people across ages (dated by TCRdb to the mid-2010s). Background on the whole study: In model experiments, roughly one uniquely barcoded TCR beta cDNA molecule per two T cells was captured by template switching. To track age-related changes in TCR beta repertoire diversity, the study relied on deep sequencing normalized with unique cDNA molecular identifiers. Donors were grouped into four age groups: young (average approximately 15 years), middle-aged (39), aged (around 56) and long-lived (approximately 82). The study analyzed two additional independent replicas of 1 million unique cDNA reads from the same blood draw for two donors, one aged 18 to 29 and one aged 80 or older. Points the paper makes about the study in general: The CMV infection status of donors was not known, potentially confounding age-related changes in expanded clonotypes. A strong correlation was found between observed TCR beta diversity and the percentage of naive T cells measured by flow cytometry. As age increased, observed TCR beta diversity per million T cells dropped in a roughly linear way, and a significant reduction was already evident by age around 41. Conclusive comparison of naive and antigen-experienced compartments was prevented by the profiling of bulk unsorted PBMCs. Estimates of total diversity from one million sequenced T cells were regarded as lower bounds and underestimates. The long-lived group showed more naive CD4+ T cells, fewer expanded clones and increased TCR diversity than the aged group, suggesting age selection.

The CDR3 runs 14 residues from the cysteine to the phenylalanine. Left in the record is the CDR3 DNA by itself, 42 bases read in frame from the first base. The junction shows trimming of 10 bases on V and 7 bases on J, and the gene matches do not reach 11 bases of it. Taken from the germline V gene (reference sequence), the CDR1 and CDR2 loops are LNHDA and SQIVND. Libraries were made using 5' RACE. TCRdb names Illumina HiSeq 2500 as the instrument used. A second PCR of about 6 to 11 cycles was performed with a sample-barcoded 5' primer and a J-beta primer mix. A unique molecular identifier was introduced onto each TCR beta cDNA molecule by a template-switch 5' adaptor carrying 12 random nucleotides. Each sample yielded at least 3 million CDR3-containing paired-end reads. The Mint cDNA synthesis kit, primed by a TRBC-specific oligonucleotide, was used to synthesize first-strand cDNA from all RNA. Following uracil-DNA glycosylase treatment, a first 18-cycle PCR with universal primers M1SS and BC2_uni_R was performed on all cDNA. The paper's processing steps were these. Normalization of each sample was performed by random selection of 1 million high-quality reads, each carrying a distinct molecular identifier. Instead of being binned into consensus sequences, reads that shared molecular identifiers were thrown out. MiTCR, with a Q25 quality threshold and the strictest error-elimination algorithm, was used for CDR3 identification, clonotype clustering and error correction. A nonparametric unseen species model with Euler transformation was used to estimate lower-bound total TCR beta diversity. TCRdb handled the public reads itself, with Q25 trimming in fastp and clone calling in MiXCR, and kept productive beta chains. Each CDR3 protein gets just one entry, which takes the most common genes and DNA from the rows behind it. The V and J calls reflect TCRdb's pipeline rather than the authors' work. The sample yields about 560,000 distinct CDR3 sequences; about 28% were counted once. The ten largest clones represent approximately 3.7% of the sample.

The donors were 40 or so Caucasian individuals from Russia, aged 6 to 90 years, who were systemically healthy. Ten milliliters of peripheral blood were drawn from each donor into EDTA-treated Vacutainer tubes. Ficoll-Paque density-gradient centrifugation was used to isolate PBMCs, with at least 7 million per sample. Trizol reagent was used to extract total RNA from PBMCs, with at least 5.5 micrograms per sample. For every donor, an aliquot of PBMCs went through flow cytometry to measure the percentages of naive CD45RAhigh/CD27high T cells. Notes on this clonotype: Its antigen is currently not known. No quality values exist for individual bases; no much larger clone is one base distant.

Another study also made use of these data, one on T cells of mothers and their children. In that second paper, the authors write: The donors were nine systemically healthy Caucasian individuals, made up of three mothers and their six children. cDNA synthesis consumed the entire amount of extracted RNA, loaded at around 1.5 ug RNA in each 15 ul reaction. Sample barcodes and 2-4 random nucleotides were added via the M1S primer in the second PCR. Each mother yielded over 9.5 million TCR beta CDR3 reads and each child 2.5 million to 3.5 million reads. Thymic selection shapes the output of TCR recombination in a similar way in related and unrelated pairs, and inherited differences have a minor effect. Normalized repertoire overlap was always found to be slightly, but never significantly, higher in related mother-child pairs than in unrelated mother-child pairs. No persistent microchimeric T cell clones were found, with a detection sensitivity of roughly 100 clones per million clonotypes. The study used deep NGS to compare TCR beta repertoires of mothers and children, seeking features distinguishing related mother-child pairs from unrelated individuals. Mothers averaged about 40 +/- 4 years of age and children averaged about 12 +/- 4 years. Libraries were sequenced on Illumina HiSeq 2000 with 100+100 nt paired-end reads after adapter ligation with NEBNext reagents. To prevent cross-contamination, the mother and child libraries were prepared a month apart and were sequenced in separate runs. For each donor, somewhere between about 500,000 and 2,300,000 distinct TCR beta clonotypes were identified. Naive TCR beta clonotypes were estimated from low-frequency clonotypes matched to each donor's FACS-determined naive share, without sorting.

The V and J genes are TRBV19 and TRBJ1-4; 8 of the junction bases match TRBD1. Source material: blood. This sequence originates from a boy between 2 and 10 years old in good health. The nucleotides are TGTGCCACCAATCCAGGGGGCCAGGGTGAAAAACTGTTTTTT. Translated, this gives CATNPGGQGEKLFF. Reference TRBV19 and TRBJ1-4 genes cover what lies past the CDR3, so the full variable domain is DGGITQSPKYLFRKEGQNVTLSCEQNLNHDAMYWYRQDPGQGLRLIYYSQIVNDFQKGDIAEGYSVSREKKESFPLTVTSAQKNPTAFYLCATNPGGQGEKLFFGSGTQLSVL.